Given below is one T cell receptor (beta chain) in context. Per the original data handling: Amplification from reference gene primers served as the basis for estimated nucleated cell counts. Clones were sequenced by immunoSEQ multiplex PCR, and TCRdb holds only the in-frame ones, with some missing. That table furnishes V, J and clone size, whereas the DNA furnished D and trimming. Found here are fewer than 500,000 clones, approximately 90% of them singletons; the top ten hold around 0.97%. This sample stems from a study of blood T cell repertoires in COVID-19. Background on the study: Specimens from acute and convalescent COVID-19 originated in the United States, Italy and Spain. PBMCs, B-cell-depleted T cells, or T cells were the source of the cDNA or gDNA that made up the material.

V gave up 5 bases and J gave up 1 base, with 17 bases separating them. CDR3 size: 16 residues. Per germline, CDR1 SEHNR and CDR2 FQNEAQ (reference sequence). The source is a woman in her thirties with acute COVID-19. Material: PBMCs or T cells enriched from blood (not recorded which). The V gene is TRBV7-9, the J gene TRBJ1-2; D uncertain. CDR3 in amino acids: CASSKGLSESNYGYTF. For the CDR3, the DNA is TGTGCCAGCAGCAAAGGACTGTCGGAGAGTAACTATGGCTACACCTTC.